The present TCR beta chain was sequenced within a study of regulatory T cells in long-lasting Graves disease (dated by TCRdb to the early 2020s). Study-wide context: Patients with newly diagnosed Graves' disease had been on antithyroid drugs for under 3 months. Peripheral blood TCR sequencing and RNA sequencing compared persistent Graves' disease patients with newly diagnosed Graves' disease patients. The study was conducted in China and was registered as a clinical trial. A total of around 35 samples were covered by TCR sequencing, comprising approximately 13 persistent and some 20 newly diagnosed Graves' disease patients.

The germline ends are 17 bases apart after V is trimmed by 3 bases and J by 11 bases. CDR1 LNHDA and CDR2 SQIVND are derived from the germline V gene (reference sequence). The cysteine opens and the phenylalanine closes a CDR3 of 14 amino acids. Left in the record is the CDR3 DNA by itself, 42 bases read in frame from the first base. Study-wide conclusions, independent of this receptor: Persistent disease showed preferential use of TRBV28, TRBJ1-2 and TRBJ2-5, whereas newly diagnosed disease favored TRBV20-1 and TRBJ2-1. The study examined only peripheral blood because the primary lesion, thyroid tissue, could not be accessed. Compared with newly diagnosed patients, patients with persistent Graves' disease had lower TCR Shannon entropy and fewer highly expanded clones, which suggests clonal expansion. The small sample size was acknowledged by the authors as a limitation that may reduce accuracy. Only the TCR beta chain was sequenced and analyzed. A larger number of public clonotypes was shared among persistent patients (2,741) than among newly diagnosed patients (approximately 1,000).

The library came from multiplex PCR. The sequencing machine was an Illumina HiSeq 4000. iRepertoire HTBI primers and Arm-PCR amplification of CDR3 regions were used to construct TCR beta libraries. Before sequencing, the PCR products went through gel purification. Turning to the authors' computational methods: Gene usage analysis of CDR3 amino acid clonotypes relied on the approximately 60 TRBV and 15 or so TRBJ segments identified across samples. COPE and FqMerger were used to merge filtered high-quality paired reads into contigs. BLAST was used to align contigs to IMGT TRBV, TRBD and TRBJ reference genes, with CDR3 defined following IMGT. Any clonotype with a frequency above 0.1% was classified as a highly expanded clone. Shannon entropy was used to measure repertoire diversity, and the Gini coefficient was used to measure V-J evenness. A clonotype was considered public if more than one individual shared it. The public reads were quality trimmed at Q25 with fastp and then assembled into clones with MiXCR by TCRdb, keeping productive beta chains. Rows matching on CDR3 protein sequence are summarized as one entry with the most common DNA and genes. The V and J calls shown here were made by TCRdb, not taken from the authors' results. The sample contains approximately 400,000 distinct CDR3 sequences, around 16% of them found a single time. The ten largest make up 22% of the sample.

Sample time point, as interpreted from the label and publication: newly diagnosed GD, antithyroid drugs for less than 3 months. RNA was extracted from PBMCs in TRIzol for both TCR sequencing and RNA sequencing. The diagnosis of Graves' disease followed American Thyroid Association guidelines. Patients were recruited from an endocrinology department in Xi'an, China. Each patient gave about 8.1 milliliters of peripheral blood, collected in an EDTA anticoagulant tube. Ficoll Paque Plus density gradient separation was used to isolate PBMCs, and no further T cell sorting was done. RNA quality was checked with an Agilent 2100 Bioanalyzer and agarose gel, and concentration with a NanoDrop 2000. In its sample, this clonotype was seen many times. The specificity of this receptor is unknown. The sample holds no much larger clone one base away, and base qualities are not on file.

The receptor chain draws on TRBV19 and TRBJ1-5, with TRBD1 perhaps the D gene, on 5 matching bases. This TCR came from a female donor with Graves disease. The sequencing used peripheral blood mononuclear cells (PBMCs), collected at new diagnosis, from a patient treated with antithyroid drugs. The CDR3 is CASSIGAHIRAQHF. The nucleotides are TGTGCCAGTAGTATCGGGGCACACATACGGGCCCAGCATTTT.